Below are 6 T cell receptor beta chains sequenced from a single sample in a study of prognosis after radiotherapy for stage I lung cancer. Genomic DNA was subjected to two-round multiplex PCR for amplification of TCR beta CDR3. The use of primers specific to each TRBV and TRBJ gene characterized first-round PCR. TCRdb re-derived calls from the multiplex PCR reads in MiXCR, one entry per CDR3 protein. The data hold about 34,000 distinct CDR3 sequences, with roughly a third observed a single time. The sequencing here drew on PBMCs, taken before or after stereotactic body radiation therapy (not recorded which). The receptor source for this set is a donor at least 50 years old with non-small cell lung cancer.

For this clonotype: A read error is the likely source, as a far larger clone sits one nucleotide away. This chain links TRBV7-9 with TRBJ2-2; D is undetermined. Trimming removed 0 bases from V and 7 bases from J, with 6 bases in between. The CDR3 extends over 13 amino acids. From germline, CDR1 is SEHNR and CDR2 FQNEAQ (reference sequence). The CDR3 nucleotides are TGTGCCAGCAGCTTAGCCCCGGGCGGGGAGCTGTTTTTT. It translates to CASSLAPGGELFF.

As for this clonotype: A far larger clone differs by one base, so this is likely a read error. The J gene is TRBJ1-1, the V gene TRBV6-9; TRBD1 aligns across 10 bases. Germline V CDR1 and CDR2: MNHGY, SVAAGI. This CDR3 is 16 amino acids long. Trimming took 3 bases from V and 0 from J; bases not matched to a gene: 4. In DNA form, the CDR3 reads TGTGCCAGCAGTTACCTGGGACAGGGGATGAACACTGAAGCTTTCTTT. This translates into CASSYLGQGMNTEAFF.

The rearrangement uses TRBV6-1 and TRBJ2-1; D unresolved. V lost 8 bases to trimming and J lost 8 bases, with 16 bases between them. The CDR3 is made up of 13 amino acids. Looked up from germline, CDR1 is MNHNS and CDR2 is SASEGT. The CDR3 is CASGPSRFDEQFF. In DNA form, the CDR3 reads TGTGCCAGCGGGCCGTCCAGGTTCGATGAGCAGTTCTTC.

The chain joins TRBV7-9 to TRBJ2-4; D unresolved. The CDR3 is 18 amino acids. CDR1 is SEHNR, CDR2 FQNEAQ, per germline (reference sequence). The ends were cut back, 5 bases at V and 2 bases at J, with 22 bases in the middle. The CDR3: CASSPPLGKGRTKNIQYF. Here the CDR3 DNA reads TGTGCCAGCAGCCCCCCCCTCGGAAAGGGTCGGACCAAAAACATTCAGTACTTC. Complete variable domain (other parts from reference TRBV7-9 and TRBJ2-4): DTGVSQNPRHKITKRGQNVTFRCDPISEHNRLYWYRQTLGQGPEFLTYFQNEAQLEKSRLLSDRFSAERPKGSFSTLEIQRTEQGDSAMYLCASSPPLGKGRTKNIQYFGAGTRLSVL.

As regards this clonotype: A much larger clone lies one base from this, so it may be a read error. The V call is TRBV18, the J call TRBJ2-7; D gene unclear. Germline lookup yields CDR1 KGHSH and CDR2 LQKENI. This CDR3 contains 12 residues. The CDR3 DNA sequence: TGTGCCAGCTCACGTGAACTAAGCGAGCGGTACTTC. This sequence encodes CASSRELSERYF.

This clonotype was recorded once. The chain recombines TRBV9 with TRBJ2-5; possibly TRBD2 for D (7 bases). The CDR3 totals 16 residues. Between the trimmed V and J ends, which lost 0 bases and 3 bases, there was a span of 15 bases. Germline V gene sequence: CDR1 SGDLS, CDR2 YYNGEE. The chain's CDR3 is CASSVDRGAVEETQYF. The CDR3 DNA follows: TGTGCCAGCAGCGTAGATCGGGGGGCGGTCGAAGAGACCCAGTACTTC.